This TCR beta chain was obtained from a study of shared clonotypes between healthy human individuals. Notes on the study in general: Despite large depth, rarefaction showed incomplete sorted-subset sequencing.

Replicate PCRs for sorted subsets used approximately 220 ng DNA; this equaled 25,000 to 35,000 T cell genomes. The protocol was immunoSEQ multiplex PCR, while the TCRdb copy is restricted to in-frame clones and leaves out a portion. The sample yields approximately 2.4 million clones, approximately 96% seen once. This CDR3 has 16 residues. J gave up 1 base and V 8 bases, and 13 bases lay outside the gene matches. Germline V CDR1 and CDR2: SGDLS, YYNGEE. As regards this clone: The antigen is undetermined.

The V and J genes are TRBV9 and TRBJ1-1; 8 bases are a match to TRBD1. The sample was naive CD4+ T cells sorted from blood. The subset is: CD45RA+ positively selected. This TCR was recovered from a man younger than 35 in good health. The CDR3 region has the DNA TGTGCCAGTCGCCCTACACAGGGGGTAACGAACACTGAAGCTTTCTTT. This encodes CASRPTQGVTNTEAFF.